This T cell receptor (beta chain) was sequenced during a study of shared clonotypes between healthy human individuals. The donors were all Caucasian adults (living in Nashville, Tennessee). It was about 180 ng DNA, 30,000 or so T cell genomes, that sorted-subset replicate PCRs used. Here immunoSEQ multiplex PCR was the method, and the copy in TCRdb shows in-frame clones only, minus some. The sample lists approximately 2.3 million clones; over 85% were seen once. The CDR3 is 16 residues long. V shed 7 bases and J shed 1 base, with 21 bases lying between them. Germline-derived CDR1 and CDR2 are SGHNT and YYREEE (reference sequence).

The sample taken for sequencing was naive CD4+ T cells from PBMCs. This sample's subset: CD45RA+ positively selected. J is TRBJ2-7 and V is TRBV5-4; tentatively, D is TRBD2 (7 bases). The TCR comes from a man between 18 and 29 years old in good health. Some clones in this sample may be carry-over from other donors' samples. CDR3 sequence (DNA): TGTGCCAGCTCCCTGGGGGGGGCTAGCGGTTCCTACGAGCAGTACTTC. Encoded protein: CASSLGGASGSYEQYF. Supplemented by reference TRBV5-4 and TRBJ2-7, the full variable domain reads ETGVTQSPTHLIKTRGQQVTLRCSSQSGHNTVSWYQQALGQGPQFIFQYYREEENGRGNFPPRFSGLQFPNYSSELNVNALELDDSALYLCASSLGGASGSYEQYFGPGTRLTVT.